The subject of this entry is one TCR beta chain. Its antigen remains unidentified. The data derive from a study of TIL therapy for anti-PD-1-resistant metastatic lung cancer. Turning to the study itself: Most patients had lung adenocarcinoma. Regarding the study as a whole: Many TIL product clones were absent from baseline tumor, suggesting clonal contraction. Treatment-naive, never-smoker and oncogene-addicted patients were overrepresented in this highly selected cohort.

Germline V lookup: CDR1 SGHTA, CDR2 FQGTGA. This CDR3 comprises 15 residues. Trimming cost V 4 bases and J 5 bases, with 15 bases left between them. Time point noted: pre-treatment sample, taken before nivolumab and TIL therapy. The tumor samples were excised metastases, mostly pleural nodules or supraclavicular lymph nodes. Progressing patients received lymphodepletion, expanded TIL infusion and IL-2. The libraries were made with immunoSEQ v3. Measured with immunoSEQ multiplex PCR; TCRdb has only the in-frame clones, and not every one. The repertoire holds 10,000 to 12,000 clones, 55% to 65% seen once, with about 12% in the top ten.

The receptor was derived from a person aged 25-85 years with non-small cell lung cancer. This chain links TRBV7-3 with TRBJ2-1; possibly TRBD2 for D (5 bases). The specimen was tumor tissue, collected at baseline. DNA of the CDR3: TGTGCCAGCAGCTCAACCACCGGACTGAACAATGAGCAGTTCTTC. It codes for CASSSTTGLNNEQFF.